Detailed here is one T cell receptor beta chain. In the original workflow: By means of reference gene primer amplification, nucleated cell counts were estimated. Libraries were prepared by immunoSEQ multiplex PCR; TCRdb keeps only in-frame clonotypes and omits some of them. For V, J and clone size, that table is used; D and trimming come from the DNA. The sample carries more than 250,000 clones, around 89% recorded once. Those enrolled in Seattle joined during active infection and were followed longitudinally afterward. There are 12 residues in the CDR3. V lost 3 bases and J lost 3, with 5 bases in between. Germline loops: CDR1 SNHLY, CDR2 FYNNEI. This sample stems from a study of blood T cell repertoires in COVID-19. Study background: Samples representing acute and convalescent COVID-19 were sourced from the United States, Italy and Spain. Sources were T cells, B-cell-depleted T cells, or PBMCs; the material itself was cDNA or gDNA.

The clonotype originates from a young woman with COVID-19, enrolled during active disease. Sequencing was done on a sample of peripheral blood. The V gene is TRBV2, the J gene TRBJ1-2; D remains ambiguous. CDR3 bases: TGTGCCAGCAGTGATCAGGACTATGGCTACACCTTC. This encodes CASSDQDYGYTF.